The clone carrying this T cell receptor (beta chain) has ten or more counts. Until they underwent thyroid surgery, no patient had received any treatment. The entry originates in a study of metastatic and nonmetastatic thyroid tumors. Germline assignment: CDR1 GTSNPN and CDR2 SVGIG (reference sequence). The CDR3 is made up of 14 amino acids. V lost 4 bases to trimming and J lost 0 bases, with 12 bases between them. Using MiXCR, TCRdb reanalyzed the PCR reads. The sample carries 65,000 to 70,000 clones, 14% recorded once. This sequence was found in a male donor with papillary thyroid cancer or a benign thyroid nodule (not recorded which). Some clones in this sample may be carry-over from other donors' samples. This chain connects TRBV30 to TRBJ1-1; D gene ambiguous. Sequencing input: blood. The CDR3 reads CAWTISGMNTEAFF. The CDR3 DNA reads TGTGCCTGGACGATAAGCGGAATGAACACTGAAGCTTTCTTT.